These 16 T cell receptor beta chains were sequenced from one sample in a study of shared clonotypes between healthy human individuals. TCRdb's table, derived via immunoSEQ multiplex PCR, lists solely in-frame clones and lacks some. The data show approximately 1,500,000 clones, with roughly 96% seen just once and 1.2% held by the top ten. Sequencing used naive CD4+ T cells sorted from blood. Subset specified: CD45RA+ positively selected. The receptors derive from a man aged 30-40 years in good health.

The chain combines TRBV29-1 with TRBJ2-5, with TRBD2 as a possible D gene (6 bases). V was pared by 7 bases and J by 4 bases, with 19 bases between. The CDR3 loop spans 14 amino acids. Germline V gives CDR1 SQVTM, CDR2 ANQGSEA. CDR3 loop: CSARGGGRGETQYF. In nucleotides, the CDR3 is TGCAGCGCGAGAGGAGGAGGGCGAGGAGAGACCCAGTACTTC.

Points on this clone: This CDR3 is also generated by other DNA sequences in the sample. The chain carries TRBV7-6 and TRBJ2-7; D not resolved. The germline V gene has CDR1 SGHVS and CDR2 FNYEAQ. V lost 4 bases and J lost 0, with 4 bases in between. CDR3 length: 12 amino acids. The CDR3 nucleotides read TGTGCCAGCAGCTCATACTCCTACGAGCAGTACTTC. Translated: CASSSYSYEQYF. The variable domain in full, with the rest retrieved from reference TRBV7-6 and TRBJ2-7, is GAGVSQSPRYKVTKRGQDVALRCDPISGHVSLYWYRQALGQGPEFLTYFNYEAQQDKSGLPNDRFSAERPEGSISTLTIQRTEQRDSAMYRCASSSYSYEQYFGPGTRLTVT.

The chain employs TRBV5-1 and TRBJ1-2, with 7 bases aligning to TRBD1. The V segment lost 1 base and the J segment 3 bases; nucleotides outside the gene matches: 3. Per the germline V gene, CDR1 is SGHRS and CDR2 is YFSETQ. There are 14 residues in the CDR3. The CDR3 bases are TGCGCCAGCAGCTTGTATGGGACAGACTATGGCTACACCTTC. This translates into CASSLYGTDYGYTF.

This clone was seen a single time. For the CDR3, the DNA is TGTGCCAGCAGTCGGGCCCCAGGGACTAATGAAAAACTGTTTTTT. Amino acids: CASSRAPGTNEKLFF. J is TRBJ1-4 and V is TRBV6-5, with D perhaps matching TRBD1 (5 bases). Germline V gene lookup returns CDR1 MNHEY and CDR2 SVGAGI. V lost 5 bases, J lost 2 bases, and 12 bases lay in between. CDR3 length: 15 amino acids.

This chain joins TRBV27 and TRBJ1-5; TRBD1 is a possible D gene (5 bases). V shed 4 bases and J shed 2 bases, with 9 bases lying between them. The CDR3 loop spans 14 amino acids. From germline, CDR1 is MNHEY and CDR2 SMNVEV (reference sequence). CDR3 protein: CASSSGRGNQPQHF. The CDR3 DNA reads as TGTGCCAGCAGTTCGGGACGCGGCAATCAGCCCCAGCATTTT.

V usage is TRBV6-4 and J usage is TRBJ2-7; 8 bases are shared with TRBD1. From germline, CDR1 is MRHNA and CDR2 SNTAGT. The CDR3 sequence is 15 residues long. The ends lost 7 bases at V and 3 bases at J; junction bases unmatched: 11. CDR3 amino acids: CASKREGTGGYEQYF. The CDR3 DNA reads TGTGCCAGCAAAAGGGAAGGGACAGGAGGCTACGAGCAGTACTTC.

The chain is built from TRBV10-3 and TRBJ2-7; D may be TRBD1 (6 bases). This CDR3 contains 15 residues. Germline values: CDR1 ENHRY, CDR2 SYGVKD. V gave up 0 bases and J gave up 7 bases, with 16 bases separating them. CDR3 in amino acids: CAISESPGQWIEQYF. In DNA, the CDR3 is TGTGCCATCAGTGAGTCTCCAGGACAGTGGATAGAGCAGTACTTC.

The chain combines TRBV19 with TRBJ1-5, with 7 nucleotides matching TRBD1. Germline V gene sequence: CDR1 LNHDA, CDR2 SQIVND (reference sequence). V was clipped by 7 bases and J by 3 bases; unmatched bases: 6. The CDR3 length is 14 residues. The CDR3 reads CASTAGQLNQPQHF. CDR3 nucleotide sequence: TGTGCCAGTACCGCGGGACAGCTCAATCAGCCCCAGCATTTT.

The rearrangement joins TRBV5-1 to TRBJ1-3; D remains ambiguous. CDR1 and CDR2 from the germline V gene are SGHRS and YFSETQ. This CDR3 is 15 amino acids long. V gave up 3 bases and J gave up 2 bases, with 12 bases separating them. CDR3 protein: CASSYRRGPGNTIYF. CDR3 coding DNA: TGCGCCAGCAGCTACCGCCGTGGCCCTGGAAACACCATATATTTT.

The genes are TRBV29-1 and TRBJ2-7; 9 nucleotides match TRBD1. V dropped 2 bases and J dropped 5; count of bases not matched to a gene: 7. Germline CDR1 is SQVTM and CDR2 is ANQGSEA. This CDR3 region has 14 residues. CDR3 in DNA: TGCAGCGTTGAATTCCCGGGACAGGGAAACGAGCAGTACTTC. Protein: CSVEFPGQGNEQYF.

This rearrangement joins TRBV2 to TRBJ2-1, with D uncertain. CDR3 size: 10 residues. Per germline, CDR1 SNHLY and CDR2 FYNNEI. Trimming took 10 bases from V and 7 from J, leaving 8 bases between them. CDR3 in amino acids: CANRQNEQFF. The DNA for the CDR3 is TGTGCCAACCGTCAGAATGAGCAGTTCTTC.

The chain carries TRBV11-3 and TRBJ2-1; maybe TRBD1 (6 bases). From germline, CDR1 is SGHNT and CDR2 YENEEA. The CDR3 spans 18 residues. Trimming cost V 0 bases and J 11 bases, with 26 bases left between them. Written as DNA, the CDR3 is TGTGCCAGCAGCTTAGAAGGCCCGGGGACACCCGAGGAAATGCAGCAGTTCTTC. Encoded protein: CASSLEGPGTPEEMQQFF.

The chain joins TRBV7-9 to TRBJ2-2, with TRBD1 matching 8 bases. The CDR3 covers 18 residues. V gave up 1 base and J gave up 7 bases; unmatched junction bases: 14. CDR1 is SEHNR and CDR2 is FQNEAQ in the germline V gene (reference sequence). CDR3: CASSLERTGKLYVGELFF. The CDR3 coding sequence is TGTGCCAGCAGCTTAGAGAGGACAGGGAAATTATACGTCGGGGAGCTGTTTTTT.

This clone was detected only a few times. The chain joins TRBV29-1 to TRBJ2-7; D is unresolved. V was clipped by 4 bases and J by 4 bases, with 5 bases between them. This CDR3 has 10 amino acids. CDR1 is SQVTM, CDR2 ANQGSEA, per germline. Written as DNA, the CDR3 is TGCAGCGTTGTAATGTACGAGCAGTACTTC. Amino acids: CSVVMYEQYF.

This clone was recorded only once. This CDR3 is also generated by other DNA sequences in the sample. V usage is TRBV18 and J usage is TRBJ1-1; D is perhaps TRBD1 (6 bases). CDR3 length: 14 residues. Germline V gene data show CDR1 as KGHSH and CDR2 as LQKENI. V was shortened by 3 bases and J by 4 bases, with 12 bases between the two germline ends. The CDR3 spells CASSPGQGITEAFF. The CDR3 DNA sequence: TGTGCCAGCTCACCGGGTCAGGGGATCACTGAAGCTTTCTTT. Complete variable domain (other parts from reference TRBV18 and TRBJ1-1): NAGVMQNPRHLVRRRGQEARLRCSPMKGHSHVYWYRQLPEEGLKFMVYLQKENIIDESGMPKERFSAEFPKEGPSILRIQQVVRGDSAAYFCASSPGQGITEAFFGQGTRLTVV.

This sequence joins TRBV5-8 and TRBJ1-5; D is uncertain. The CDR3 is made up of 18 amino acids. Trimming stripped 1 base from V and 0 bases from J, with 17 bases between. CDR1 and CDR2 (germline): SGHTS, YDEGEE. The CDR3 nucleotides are TGTGCCAGCAGCTTGCTATTAAGCTTCAGATATAGCAATCAGCCCCAGCATTTT. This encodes CASSLLLSFRYSNQPQHF.